Listed below are T cell receptor beta chains from one sample, sequenced in a study of T cell repertoires in cytomegalovirus infection. TCRdb redid the calling of the reads with MiXCR, one entry per CDR3 protein. In the table there are 75,000 to 100,000 distinct CDR3 sequences, under 55% of which are singletons. These TCRs are of unknown antigen specificity. Sequences were derived from CD8+ T cells from cultured PBMCs, sampled from culture after CMV antigen stimulation. The receptor set was obtained from a human donor in good health (CMV status not recorded). Some clones in this sample may be carry-over from other donors' samples. CDR3s include the opening cysteine and the closing phenylalanine or tryptophan. A D gene is named only where the DNA matches it firmly. Size tells how often a clone was seen (once, few, many) or the class of an expanded clone, and some rows leave it out.

J | size | V | D | DNA | CDR3
TRBJ1-2 | NA | TRBV6-1 | TRBD1 | TGTGCCAGCAGGGACAGGGGCACCTATGGCTACACCTTC | CASRDRGTYGYTF
TRBJ1-6 | few | TRBV7-8 | NA | TGTGCCAGCAGCCTAAGGACCCAAGCCGGGATCAATTCACCCCTCCACTTT | CASSLRTQAGINSPLHF
TRBJ1-4 | NA | TRBV19 | NA | TGTGCCAGTAGTATAGTCGCGACCGCAACTAATGAAAAACTGTTTTTT | CASSIVATATNEKLFF
TRBJ2-1 | few | TRBV5-5 | TRBD1 | TGTGCCAGCAGAGCCGGGACAGGGATTTACAATGAGCAGTTCTTC | CASRAGTGIYNEQFF
TRBJ1-2 | few | TRBV7-3 | TRBD1 | TGTGCCAGCAGTCCCGACAGGGGGCATGGCTACACCTTC | CASSPDRGHGYTF
TRBJ2-1 | NA | TRBV11-3 | TRBD2 | TGTGCCAGCAGCTTAGGGACTAGCGGGCCCTCCTACAATGAGCAGTTCTTC | CASSLGTSGPSYNEQFF
TRBJ2-7 | few | TRBV2 | NA | TGTGCCAGCAGTGATCCCAACTACGAGCAGTACTTC | CASSDPNYEQYF
TRBJ2-7 | NA | TRBV15 | NA | TGTGCCACCAGCAGCGGGGAACGGGGATCCTACGAGCAGTACTTC | CATSSGERGSYEQYF
TRBJ2-3 | few | TRBV7-8 | NA | TGTGCCAGCAGCTTGGGGCCGAACACAGATACGCAGTATTTT | CASSLGPNTDTQYF
TRBJ2-7 | many | TRBV28 | NA | TGTGCCAGCACCCCCCCCCAACCAGACTACGAGCAGTACTTC | CASTPPQPDYEQYF
TRBJ2-1 | NA | TRBV28 | NA | TGTGCCAGCAGCCTGCAGGGGAGGGGATACAATGAGCAGTTCTTC | CASSLQGRGYNEQFF
TRBJ2-7 | NA | TRBV19 | TRBD1 | TGTGCCAGCCACGGACAGGCTTTCCCCTACGAGCAGTACTTC | CASHGQAFPYEQYF
TRBJ1-5 | NA | TRBV18 | NA | TGTGCCAGCTCCGTCGGACTTGGTCAGCCCCAGCATTTT | CASSVGLGQPQHF
TRBJ1-6 | NA | TRBV5-5 | NA | TGTGCCAGCAGCCCCAATAACCACCAGGTGTATCGCTCACCCCTCCACTTT | CASSPNNHQVYRSPLHF
TRBJ1-5 | NA | TRBV27 | NA | TGTGCCAGCAGTTTCGGGATGGGGGTCAATCAGCCCCAGCATTTT | CASSFGMGVNQPQHF
TRBJ1-6 | NA | TRBV7-4 | NA | TGTGCCAGCAGCCTTCAGGACAGTCATCCCCTCCACTTT | CASSLQDSHPLHF
TRBJ2-7 | NA | TRBV27 | NA | TGTGCCAGCAGTTTTGGACAGCCCTACGAGCAGTACTTC | CASSFGQPYEQYF
TRBJ1-2 | NA | TRBV12-3/TRBV12-4 | NA | TGTGCCAGCGGAGAGGGGCTATCGATCGGCTACTATGGCTACACCTTC | CASGEGLSIGYYGYTF
TRBJ1-5 | few | TRBV12-3/TRBV12-4 | TRBD1 | TGTGCCAGCAGTTTAGCCCGGGACAGACCCCAGCATTTT | CASSLARDRPQHF
TRBJ2-7 | NA | TRBV7-9 | TRBD2 | TGTGCCAGCAGCGCCCGGCGGGGGGGGGGCGCCGAGCAGTACTTC | CASSARRGGGAEQYF
TRBJ2-7 | NA | TRBV6-5 | NA | TGTGCCAGCAGTCGACAGAATAACTACGAGCAGTACTTC | CASSRQNNYEQYF
TRBJ2-7 | NA | TRBV10-3 | NA | TGTGCCATCAGTGACCCCCCACAGGGTTCCTACGAGCAGTACTTC | CAISDPPQGSYEQYF
TRBJ2-1 | few | TRBV7-9 | NA | TGTGCCGAGGAGGGGGCGCGGTACAATGAGCAGTTCTTC | CAEEGARYNEQFF
TRBJ2-5 | NA | TRBV12-3/TRBV12-4 | NA | TGTGCCAGCAGTTCAGGGTTGGAGGAGACCCAGTACTTC | CASSSGLEETQYF
TRBJ2-7 | NA | TRBV7-2 | TRBD2 | TGTGCCAGCAGCTTAGAACTAGCGGGAGGCTCCTACGAGCAGTACTTC | CASSLELAGGSYEQYF
TRBJ2-7 | many | TRBV7-6 | NA | TGTGCCAGCAGCTTAAAACACCGGCGCGAGCAGTACTTC | CASSLKHRREQYF
TRBJ1-6 | NA | TRBV7-9 | TRBD1 | TGTGCCAGCAGCAGGCCGGGACAGCATAATAATTCACCCCTCCACTTT | CASSRPGQHNNSPLHF
TRBJ1-2 | NA | TRBV19 | NA | TGTGCCAGTAGCCCCGACCCGGGCGGGGGCTACACCTTC | CASSPDPGGGYTF